One sample yielded the 18 T cell receptor beta chains listed below, sequenced in a study of CD8 T cells in Susac syndrome. RNA, at roughly 0.45 to 1 ug, was reverse transcribed with random hexamers. Each CDR3 protein is one row after TCRdb ran MiXCR on the immunoSEQ multiplex PCR reads. In the table there are 150,000 to 200,000 distinct CDR3 sequences, 85% to 95% of which are singletons. Specimen: CD4+ T cells from PBMCs. All receptors come from a human donor with Susac syndrome.

The V gene is TRBV20-1, the J gene TRBJ2-1, with TRBD2 as a possible D gene (5 bases). Per the germline V gene, CDR1 is DFQATT and CDR2 is SNEGSKA (reference sequence). V gave up 0 bases and J gave up 12 bases, with 30 bases separating them. CDR3 length: 18 residues. CDR3 sequence: CSARDPGSGTSGGGGQFF. CDR3 sequence (DNA): TGCAGTGCTAGAGATCCCGGTTCAGGTACTAGTGGTGGAGGAGGGCAGTTCTTC.

J is TRBJ2-3 and V is TRBV11-1; D is perhaps TRBD1 or TRBD2 (5 bases each). Germline CDR1 is SGHAT and CDR2 is FQDESV (reference sequence). V was pared by 8 bases and J by 2 bases, with 14 bases between. The CDR3 length is 14 residues. The CDR3 reads CASRGVVTTDTQYF. The CDR3 DNA reads as TGTGCCAGCCGAGGGGTTGTGACCACAGATACGCAGTATTTT.

The V call is TRBV6-5, the J call TRBJ2-3; no definite D call. The length of the CDR3 is 16 residues. Germline CDR1 is MNHEY and CDR2 is SVGAGI. Trimming took off 2 bases at V and 0 bases at J, with 12 bases between the two ends. The CDR3 here is CASSYTGPLSTDTQYF. The CDR3, as DNA: TGTGCCAGCAGTTACACCGGACCTCTCAGCACAGATACGCAGTATTTT.

This sequence joins TRBV20-1 and TRBJ1-2, with D possibly matching TRBD1 (5 bases). Germline V lookup: CDR1 DFQATT, CDR2 SNEGSKA (reference sequence). V dropped 5 bases and J dropped 8 bases, with 18 bases sitting between them. This CDR3 is built from 13 residues. CDR3 region: CSAQGRRRGGYTF. The CDR3 coding sequence is TGCAGTGCTCAGGGCAGGAGGAGGGGAGGCTACACCTTC.

This rearrangement joins TRBV5-1 to TRBJ1-2; the D gene is possibly TRBD1 (5 bases). The CDR3 extends over 13 amino acids. From germline, CDR1 is SGHRS and CDR2 YFSETQ. V was pared by 0 bases and J by 14 bases, with 17 bases between. CDR3 residues: CASSLEQSSGGTF. Written as DNA, the CDR3 is TGCGCCAGCAGCTTGGAGCAGAGTTCTGGGGGAACCTTC.

The CDR3 here is CASSLGTVIADEQFF. The DNA for the CDR3 is TGTGCCAGCAGCTTAGGCACCGTCATCGCGGATGAGCAGTTCTTC. The chain joins TRBV7-9 to TRBJ2-1; D is unclear. Trimming shortened V by 1 base and J by 8 bases, and 15 bases separated the two germline ends. Germline lookup yields CDR1 SEHNR and CDR2 FQNEAQ (reference sequence). The CDR3 loop spans 15 amino acids.

The chain joins TRBV20-1 to TRBJ2-3, with 8 bases lining up with TRBD2. This CDR3 has 14 residues. V shed 6 bases and J 7 bases; nucleotides not matched to a gene: 12. The germline CDR1 and CDR2 sequences are DFQATT and SNEGSKA (reference sequence). CDR3 region: CSARYRGGLNTQYF. The DNA of the CDR3 is TGCAGTGCGAGGTATCGGGGGGGCCTGAATACGCAGTATTTT.

The chain combines TRBV7-9 with TRBJ2-7; TRBD2 aligns across 8 bases. The CDR3 consists of 14 residues. The germline CDR1 and CDR2 sequences are SEHNR and FQNEAQ (reference sequence). Germline trimming cut 5 bases from V and 2 bases from J; bases unmatched to any gene: 5. The CDR3, as DNA: TGTGCCAGCAGCATAACTAGCGGCCCCTACGAGCAGTACTTC. Its protein is CASSITSGPYEQYF.

The rearrangement links TRBV7-8 to TRBJ1-5; D gene unclear. The CDR3 is 13 residues long. CDR1 and CDR2 from the germline V gene are SGHVS and FQNEAQ. The V and J ends lost 5 bases and 5 bases respectively, with 10 bases between them. CDR3 nucleotides: TGTGCCAGCAGCGTGGTCGGGGATCAGCCCCAGCATTTT. It encodes CASSVVGDQPQHF.

This clonotype was picked up one time. The chain recombines TRBV4-1 with TRBJ2-5; TRBD1 aligns across 8 bases. V was clipped by 2 bases and J by 2 bases; unmatched bases: 10. The CDR3 runs to 17 residues. Germline V lookup: CDR1 MGHRA, CDR2 YSYEKL. CDR3 region: CASSQHTGTGLQETQYF. The DNA of the CDR3 is TGCGCCAGCAGCCAACATACCGGGACAGGACTACAAGAGACCCAGTACTTC.

The chain couples TRBV3-1 to TRBJ1-1; D may be TRBD1 (5 bases). V was clipped by 11 bases and J by 4 bases, with 20 bases between them. The germline V gene has CDR1 LGHDT and CDR2 YNNKEL (reference sequence). The CDR3 covers 14 residues. The CDR3 DNA follows: TGTGCCTCGACCTCGGACTCGAGGGGCACTGAAGCTTTCTTT. Protein sequence: CASTSDSRGTEAFF.

The V gene is TRBV6-1, the J gene TRBJ1-2; D uncertain. Germline V gene sequence: CDR1 MNHNS, CDR2 SASEGT. Between the trimmed V and J ends, which lost 5 bases and 4 bases, there was a span of 11 bases. The CDR3 has 13 residues. CDR3 bases: TGTGCCAGCAGTCCCCGGGAGCTCTATGGCTACACCTTC. This sequence encodes CASSPRELYGYTF.

The V gene is TRBV5-4, the J gene TRBJ2-1; 8 nucleotides agree with TRBD1. The germline V gene has CDR1 SGHNT and CDR2 YYREEE (reference sequence). The CDR3 totals 14 residues. The V and J ends lost 1 base and 9 bases, in that order; junction bases with no gene match: 6. The CDR3 sequence is CASSLPDRAVEQFF. The CDR3 DNA reads TGTGCCAGCAGCTTGCCGGACAGGGCGGTTGAGCAGTTCTTC.

V and J are TRBV18 and TRBJ2-1, with TRBD2 identical over 13 bases. Germline V gene lookup returns CDR1 KGHSH and CDR2 LQKENI. The length of the CDR3 is 16 residues. V dropped 3 bases and J dropped 9; count of bases not matched to a gene: 8. The CDR3 loop reads CASSPELAGGLSEQFF. CDR3 coding DNA: TGTGCCAGCTCACCCGAACTAGCGGGGGGGCTTTCTGAGCAGTTCTTC. Full variable domain (outside the CDR3, taken from reference TRBV18 and TRBJ2-1): NAGVMQNPRHLVRRRGQEARLRCSPMKGHSHVYWYRQLPEEGLKFMVYLQKENIIDESGMPKERFSAEFPKEGPSILRIQQVVRGDSAAYFCASSPELAGGLSEQFFGPGTRLTVL.

The chain couples TRBV29-1 to TRBJ2-5, with D uncertain. Germline CDR1 reads SQVTM; CDR2 reads ANQGSEA. This CDR3 spans 12 amino acids. Trimming cost V 4 bases and J 1 base, with 7 bases left between them. The CDR3 is CSVGTTQETQYF. The DNA of the CDR3 is TGCAGCGTTGGGACCACCCAAGAGACCCAGTACTTC.

In its sample, this clonotype was seen once. This chain joins TRBV29-1 and TRBJ1-4; 7 bases fit TRBD1. The CDR3 totals 13 residues. Trimming removed 7 bases from V and 1 base from J; junction bases left unmatched: 3. Germline V gene lookup returns CDR1 SQVTM and CDR2 ANQGSEA. The CDR3 loop is CSANRGTNEKLFF. The CDR3 nucleotides are TGCAGCGCGAACAGGGGAACTAATGAAAAACTGTTTTTT. The whole variable domain, filled in from reference TRBV29-1 and TRBJ1-4, reads SAVISQKPSRDICQRGTSLTIQCQVDSQVTMMFWYRQQPGQSLTLIATANQGSEATYESGFVIDKFPISRPNLTFSTLTVSNMSPEDSSIYLCSANRGTNEKLFFGSGTQLSVL.

The chain is built from TRBV9 and TRBJ1-1, with 8 positions matching TRBD1. CDR1 is SGDLS and CDR2 is YYNGEE in the germline V gene. The CDR3 covers 15 residues. The V gene end was trimmed by 3 bases and the J gene end by 1 base; junction bases not matched to a gene: 5. The CDR3 loop reads CASSATGTGNTEAFF. The CDR3 DNA follows: TGTGCCAGCAGCGCTACCGGGACAGGGAACACTGAAGCTTTCTTT.

This clonotype was seen just once. The chain couples TRBV4-3 to TRBJ2-7, with D perhaps TRBD1 or TRBD2 (5 bases each). The CDR3 covers 16 residues. Trimming removed 0 bases at V and 0 bases at J, with 12 bases between. Germline-derived CDR1 and CDR2 are LGHNA and YSLEER. The CDR3 region is CASSQDWGTPSYEQYF. The CDR3 DNA sequence: TGCGCCAGCAGCCAAGATTGGGGGACCCCCTCCTACGAGCAGTACTTC.